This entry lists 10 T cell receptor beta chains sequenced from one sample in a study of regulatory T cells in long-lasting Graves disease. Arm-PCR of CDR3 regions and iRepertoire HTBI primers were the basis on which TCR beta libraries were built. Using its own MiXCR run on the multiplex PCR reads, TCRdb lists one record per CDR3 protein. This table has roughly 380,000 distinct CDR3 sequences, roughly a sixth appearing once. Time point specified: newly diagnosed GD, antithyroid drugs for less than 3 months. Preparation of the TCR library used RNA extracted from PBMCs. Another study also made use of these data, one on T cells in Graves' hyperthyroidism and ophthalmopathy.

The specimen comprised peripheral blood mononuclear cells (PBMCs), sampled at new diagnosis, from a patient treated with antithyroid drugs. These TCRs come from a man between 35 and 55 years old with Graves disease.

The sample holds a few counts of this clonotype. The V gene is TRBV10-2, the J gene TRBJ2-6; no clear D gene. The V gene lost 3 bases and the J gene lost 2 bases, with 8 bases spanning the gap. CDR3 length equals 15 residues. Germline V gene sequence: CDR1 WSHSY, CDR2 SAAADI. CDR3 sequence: CASSDPGPGANVLTF. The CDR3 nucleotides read TGCGCCAGCAGTGACCCCGGCCCTGGGGCCAACGTCCTGACTTTC.

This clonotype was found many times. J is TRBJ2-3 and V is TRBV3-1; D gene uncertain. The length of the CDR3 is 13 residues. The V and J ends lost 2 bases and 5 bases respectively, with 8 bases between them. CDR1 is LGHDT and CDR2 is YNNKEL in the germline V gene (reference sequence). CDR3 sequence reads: CASSQLTRDTQYF. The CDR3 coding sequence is TGTGCCAGCAGCCAATTGACCCGAGATACGCAGTATTTT.

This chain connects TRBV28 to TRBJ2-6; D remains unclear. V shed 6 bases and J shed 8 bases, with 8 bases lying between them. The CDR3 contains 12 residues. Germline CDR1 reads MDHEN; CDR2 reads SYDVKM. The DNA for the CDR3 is TGTGCCAGCAGCATCCCCACCAACGTCCTGACTTTC. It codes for CASSIPTNVLTF.

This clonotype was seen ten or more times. The CDR3 reads CASSPPTYNEQFF. The DNA of the CDR3 is TGTGCCAGCAGCCCGCCAACCTACAATGAGCAGTTCTTC. The genes are TRBV28 and TRBJ2-1; D not certain. V lost 6 bases and J 2 bases, leaving 8 bases between the germline ends. The CDR3 runs to 13 residues. The germline V gene has CDR1 MDHEN and CDR2 SYDVKM. Full variable domain (rest looked up from reference TRBV28 and TRBJ2-1): DVKVTQSSRYLVKRTGEKVFLECVQDMDHENMFWYRQDPGLGLRLIYFSYDVKMKEKGDIPEGYSVSREKKERFSLILESASTNQTSMYLCASSPPTYNEQFFGPGTRLTVL.

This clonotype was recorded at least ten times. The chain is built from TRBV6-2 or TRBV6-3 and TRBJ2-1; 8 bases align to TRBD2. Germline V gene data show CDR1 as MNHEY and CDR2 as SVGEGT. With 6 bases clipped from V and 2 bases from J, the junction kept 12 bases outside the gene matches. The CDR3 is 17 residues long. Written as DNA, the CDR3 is TGTGCCAGCAGCCCGGCGGTTACTAGCGGTCCCTACAATGAGCAGTTCTTC. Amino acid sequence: CASSPAVTSGPYNEQFF.

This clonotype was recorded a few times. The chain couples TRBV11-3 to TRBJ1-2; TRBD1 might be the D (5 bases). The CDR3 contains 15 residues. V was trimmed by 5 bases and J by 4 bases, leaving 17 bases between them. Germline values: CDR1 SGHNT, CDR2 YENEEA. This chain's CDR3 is CASSPSRVGGYGYTF. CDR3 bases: TGTGCCAGCAGCCCCAGCAGGGTCGGAGGCTATGGCTACACCTTC.

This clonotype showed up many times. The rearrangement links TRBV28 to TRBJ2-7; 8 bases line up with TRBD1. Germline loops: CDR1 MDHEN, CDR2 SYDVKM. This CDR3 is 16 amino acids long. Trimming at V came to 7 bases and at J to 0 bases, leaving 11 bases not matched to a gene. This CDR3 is CASTEPGQALSYEQYF. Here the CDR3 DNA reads TGTGCCAGCACCGAACCGGGACAGGCCCTCTCCTACGAGCAGTACTTC.

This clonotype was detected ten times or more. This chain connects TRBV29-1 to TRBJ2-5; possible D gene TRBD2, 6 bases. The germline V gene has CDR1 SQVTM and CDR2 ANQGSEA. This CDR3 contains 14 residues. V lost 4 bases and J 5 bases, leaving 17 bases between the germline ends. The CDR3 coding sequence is TGCAGCGTTGGCGCGGGACCCGGTAGTGAGACCCAGTACTTC. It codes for CSVGAGPGSETQYF.

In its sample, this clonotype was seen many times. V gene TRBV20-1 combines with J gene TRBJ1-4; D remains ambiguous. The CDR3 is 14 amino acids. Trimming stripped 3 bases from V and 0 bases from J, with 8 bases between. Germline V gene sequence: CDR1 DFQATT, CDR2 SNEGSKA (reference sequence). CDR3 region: CSASLGPTNEKLFF. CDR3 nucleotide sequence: TGCAGTGCTAGTTTGGGCCCAACTAATGAAAAACTGTTTTTT.

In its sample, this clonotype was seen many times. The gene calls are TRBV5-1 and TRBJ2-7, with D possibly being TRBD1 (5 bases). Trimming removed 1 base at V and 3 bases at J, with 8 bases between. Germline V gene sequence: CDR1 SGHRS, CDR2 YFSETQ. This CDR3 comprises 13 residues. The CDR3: CASSLKGLYEQYF. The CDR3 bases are TGCGCCAGCAGCTTGAAGGGGCTCTACGAGCAGTACTTC.